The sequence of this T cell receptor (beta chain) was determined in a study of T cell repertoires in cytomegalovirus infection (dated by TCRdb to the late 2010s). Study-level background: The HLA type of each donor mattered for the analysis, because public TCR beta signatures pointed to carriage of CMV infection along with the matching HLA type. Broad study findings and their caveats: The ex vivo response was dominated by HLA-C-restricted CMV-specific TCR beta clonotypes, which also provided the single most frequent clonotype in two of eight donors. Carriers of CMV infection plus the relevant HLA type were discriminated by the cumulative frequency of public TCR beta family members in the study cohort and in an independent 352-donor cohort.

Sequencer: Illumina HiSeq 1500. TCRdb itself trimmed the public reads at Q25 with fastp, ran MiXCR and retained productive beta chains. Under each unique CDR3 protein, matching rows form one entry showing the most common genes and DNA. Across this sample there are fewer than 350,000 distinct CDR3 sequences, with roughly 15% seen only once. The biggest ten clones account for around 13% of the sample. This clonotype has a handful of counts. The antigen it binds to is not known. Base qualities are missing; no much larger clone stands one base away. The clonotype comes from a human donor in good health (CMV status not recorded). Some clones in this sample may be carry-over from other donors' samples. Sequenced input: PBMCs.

DNA sequence: TGTGCCAGCTGCTCCGGGACAGGGGGCTGCGACTATGGCTACACCTTC. Translation gives CASCSGTGGCDYGYTF. Recombination connected TRBV18 to TRBJ1-2, with 12 bases aligning to TRBD1. V has 7 bases trimmed and J has 3 bases trimmed; junction bases matching no gene number 9. The germline V gene gives CDR1 as KGHSH and CDR2 as LQKENI. The CDR3 spans 16 residues, from the cysteine through the phenylalanine. Only the CDR3 portion is preserved as DNA: 48 bases, with reading frame beginning at the first base.